A selection of T cell receptor beta chains follows, all from one sample in a study of monozygotic twins with inflammatory bowel disease. TCRdb reprocessed the 5' RACE reads and stores each CDR3 protein as one record, lacking DNA. This repertoire comprises under 150,000 distinct CDR3 sequences; its ten largest clones make up 2% to 2.5%. Sequencing was done on a sample of blood. These receptors all stem from a human donor with ulcerative colitis or Crohn's disease, or a healthy co-twin of an affected twin (not recorded which). The CDR3 runs from the conserved cysteine through the conserved F or W.

j_gene: TRBJ1-2; v_gene: TRBV4-2; CDR3aa: CASSHLREPWGYTF
j_gene: TRBJ2-3; v_gene: TRBV7-2; CDR3aa: CASTDGTSGRTDTQYF
j_gene: TRBJ1-1; v_gene: TRBV6-1; CDR3aa: CASNQDRTGEEPEAFF
j_gene: TRBJ2-3; v_gene: TRBV5-6; CDR3aa: CASKDGPGGIDTQYF
j_gene: TRBJ1-6; v_gene: TRBV7-2; CDR3aa: CASSPGQGNSSPLHF
j_gene: TRBJ2-1; v_gene: TRBV5-1; CDR3aa: CASSLTSGGAYNEQFF
j_gene: TRBJ1-5; v_gene: TRBV6-2/TRBV6-3; CDR3aa: CASGGPGQLLGTQHF
j_gene: TRBJ1-4; v_gene: TRBV20-1; CDR3aa: CSASIAPGQESANEKLFF
j_gene: TRBJ1-5; v_gene: TRBV5-1; CDR3aa: CASSRGGNQPQHF
j_gene: TRBJ2-7; v_gene: TRBV7-2; CDR3aa: CASSLTQGRYEQYF
j_gene: TRBJ2-7; v_gene: TRBV12-3/TRBV12-4; CDR3aa: CASSPGQGREQYF
j_gene: TRBJ1-1; v_gene: TRBV18; CDR3aa: CASLPPQSEAFF
j_gene: TRBJ2-1; v_gene: TRBV9; CDR3aa: CASSVGGIYNEQFF
j_gene: TRBJ2-7; v_gene: TRBV3-1; CDR3aa: CASSQVSSSGGSPTYEQYF
j_gene: TRBJ1-1; v_gene: TRBV12-3/TRBV12-4; CDR3aa: CASSGLMNTEAFF
j_gene: TRBJ1-2; v_gene: TRBV5-5; CDR3aa: CASTWGPGGYTF
j_gene: TRBJ1-6; v_gene: TRBV18; CDR3aa: CASSPSLTGTGDSPLHF
j_gene: TRBJ2-5; v_gene: TRBV11-1; CDR3aa: CASSLASWGRGDLTETQYF
j_gene: TRBJ1-5; v_gene: TRBV28; CDR3aa: CSSKIIWTGDYSNQPQHF
j_gene: TRBJ2-7; v_gene: TRBV20-1; CDR3aa: CSAILARGIIYEQYF